These 23 T cell receptor beta chains were sequenced from one sample in a study of low-dose radiotherapy and immunotherapy resistance in tumors (dated by TCRdb to about 2022). In the paper's terms, the time point label means: before trial treatment. TCRdb lists the instrument as Illumina HiSeq 2500. First-strand cDNA was synthesized with Superscript III and a set of TRAV- and TRBV-specific primers, covering both TCRalpha and TCRbeta chains. TCRs were amplified with Phusion for around 18 PCR cycles, with a constant-region primer paired with the adapter attached to the V primers. In TCRdb, the public reads were trimmed at Q25 with fastp and aligned with MiXCR, with productive beta chains retained. Records with the same CDR3 protein are collapsed into one entry carrying the most frequent genes and DNA. The sample profile shows 55,000 to 65,000 distinct CDR3 sequences; more than 20% of them were found once. The top ten hold roughly 7% of the sample.

The specimen comprised PBMCs, sampled before treatment. These receptors originate from a male donor with rectosigmoid adenocarcinoma.

This clonotype was recorded at least ten times. V and J are TRBV5-4 and TRBJ2-1, with TRBD1 matching over 10 bases. Germline V lookup: CDR1 SGHNT, CDR2 YYREEE (reference sequence). This CDR3 spans 14 amino acids. The V gene end was trimmed by 3 bases and the J gene end by 6 bases; junction bases not matched to a gene: 3. The CDR3 sequence: CASSSGTGANEQFF. CDR3 bases: TGTGCCAGCAGCTCCGGGACAGGGGCCAATGAGCAGTTCTTC.

This clonotype was observed many times. This chain joins TRBV29-1 and TRBJ1-2; D call uncertain. Between the trimmed V and J ends, which lost 4 bases and 0 bases, there was a span of 12 bases. Per germline, CDR1 SQVTM and CDR2 ANQGSEA. The CDR3 is made up of 14 amino acids. CDR3 coding DNA: TGCAGCGTTGTGGGAGGTAGAACTAACTATGGCTACACCTTC. Its translation is CSVVGGRTNYGYTF.

This clonotype was counted at least ten times. The chain has TRBV6-6 and TRBJ2-3; D is perhaps TRBD1 (5 bases). This CDR3 has 12 amino acids. The germline V gene has CDR1 MNHNY and CDR2 SVGAGI (reference sequence). Trimming stripped 8 bases from V and 4 bases from J, with 10 bases between. The CDR3 protein is CASAQGPDTQYF. The CDR3 bases are TGTGCCAGCGCCCAGGGTCCAGATACGCAGTATTTT.

By share, this clonotype ranks as medium-sized. CDR3 in amino acids: CSAGPYNEQFF. In nucleotides, the CDR3 is TGCAGCGCAGGGCCCTACAATGAGCAGTTCTTC. This rearrangement joins TRBV29-1 to TRBJ2-1, with D maybe TRBD1 (5 bases). Germline assignment: CDR1 SQVTM and CDR2 ANQGSEA. The V and J ends lost 7 bases and 2 bases respectively, with 6 bases between them. CDR3 length: 11 amino acids.

This clonotype was detected ten times or more. V usage is TRBV7-2 and J usage is TRBJ1-2, with 7 bases that match TRBD1. Unmatched junction bases numbered 7, after V lost 5 bases and J lost 4 bases. The CDR3 loop spans 14 amino acids. CDR1 and CDR2 from the germline V gene are SGHTA and FQGNSA. The CDR3 reads CASSPDRSLYGYTF. CDR3 bases: TGTGCCAGCAGCCCGGACAGGTCTCTCTATGGCTACACCTTC.

This clonotype has a count of ten or more. The rearrangement joins TRBV28 to TRBJ2-1; 12 bases align to TRBD2. Looked up from germline, CDR1 is MDHEN and CDR2 is SYDVKM. With 6 bases clipped from V and 3 bases from J, the junction kept 6 bases outside the gene matches. The CDR3 covers 16 residues. The CDR3 bases are TGTGCCAGCAGCCCTAGCGGGAGGGCCGACTACAATGAGCAGTTCTTC. This encodes CASSPSGRADYNEQFF.

This clonotype has ten or more counts. This sequence joins TRBV18 and TRBJ2-1; 14 bases align to TRBD2. V trimming: 6 bases; J trimming: 6 bases; junction bases outside the gene matches: 4. Germline CDR1 reads KGHSH; CDR2 reads LQKENI. The CDR3 is 15 amino acids. DNA for the CDR3: TGTGCCAGCTCCCAGACTAGCGGGGGGGCCAATGAGCAGTTCTTC. It yields the protein CASSQTSGGANEQFF.

This clonotype appeared many times. The V and J genes are TRBV29-1 and TRBJ2-3; D remains ambiguous. The CDR3 runs to 13 residues. Germline CDR1 SQVTM, CDR2 ANQGSEA. Trimming pared 2 bases from V and 2 bases from J, leaving 8 bases between. CDR3: CSVELENTDTQYF. DNA for the CDR3: TGCAGCGTTGAATTGGAAAACACAGATACGCAGTATTTT.

This clonotype showed up just a few times. The rearrangement links TRBV25-1 to TRBJ2-7, with D perhaps TRBD1 (7 bases). The CDR3 consists of 13 residues. Germline V gene sequence: CDR1 MGHDK, CDR2 SYGVNS. Trimming removed 8 bases at V and 3 bases at J, with 14 bases between. The CDR3 reads CASGGDSSYEQYF. The CDR3 coding sequence is TGTGCCAGCGGCGGGGACAGTAGCTACGAGCAGTACTTC.

This clonotype was seen ten or more times. The rearrangement joins TRBV6-4 to TRBJ2-3; 7 bases align to TRBD2. CDR1 and CDR2 (germline): MRHNA, SNTAGT. J lost 0 bases, V lost 6 bases, and 3 bases had no gene match. The CDR3 runs 14 residues. CDR3 DNA: TGTGCCAGCAGCTTGGGGGGGAGCACAGATACGCAGTATTTT. It specifies CASSLGGSTDTQYF.

There are many counts of this clonotype. The chain has TRBV28 and TRBJ1-5, with TRBD1 matching 7 bases. The CDR3 spans 16 residues. Germline trimming cut 6 bases from V and 1 base from J; bases unmatched to any gene: 9. Germline assignment: CDR1 MDHEN and CDR2 SYDVKM. CDR3 protein: CASRTAETGSNQPQHF. DNA of the CDR3: TGTGCCAGCAGAACCGCCGAGACAGGGAGCAATCAGCCCCAGCATTTT.

As to this clonotype: This likely came from a read error, as a far larger clone is one base away. The genes are TRBV5-8 and TRBJ2-1, with D unclear. This CDR3 comprises 13 residues. CDR1 is SGHTS and CDR2 is YDEGEE in the germline V gene. CDR3: CACSFDFIHEQFF. The CDR3 DNA is TGTGCCTGCAGCTTTGATTTTATACATGAGCAGTTCTTC.

This clonotype has ten or more counts. This chain links TRBV6-5 with TRBJ2-1; D ambiguous. V gave up 5 bases and J gave up 2 bases, with 10 bases separating them. Germline V lookup: CDR1 MNHEY, CDR2 SVGAGI. This CDR3 comprises 14 residues. The CDR3 DNA reads as TGTGCCAGCAGTGAAGAACTGCCCTACAATGAGCAGTTCTTC. This translates into CASSEELPYNEQFF.

There are many counts of this clonotype. The J gene is TRBJ1-5, the V gene TRBV20-1, with 7 bases lining up with TRBD1. The CDR3 covers 16 residues. J lost 4 bases, V lost 3 bases, and 12 bases had no gene match. Germline-derived CDR1 and CDR2 are DFQATT and SNEGSKA (reference sequence). CDR3 residues: CSARSTGVSGNQPQHF. The DNA of the CDR3 is TGCAGTGCTAGGTCTACAGGGGTCTCTGGTAATCAGCCCCAGCATTTT.

This clonotype was seen repeatedly, ten times or more. This chain uses TRBV18 with TRBJ2-5, with D uncertain. This CDR3 comprises 15 residues. V shed 2 bases and J shed 2 bases, with 12 bases lying between them. Germline V gives CDR1 KGHSH, CDR2 LQKENI. This chain's CDR3 is CASSPEPHFQETQYF. Written as DNA, the CDR3 is TGTGCCAGCTCACCAGAGCCGCATTTTCAAGAGACCCAGTACTTC.

This clonotype has a count of ten or more. This rearrangement joins TRBV7-2 to TRBJ1-2, with 7 bases matching TRBD1. Germline trimming cut 4 bases from V and 7 bases from J; bases unmatched to any gene: 6. This CDR3 is 13 amino acids long. The germline CDR1 and CDR2 sequences are SGHTA and FQGNSA. The CDR3, as DNA: TGTGCCAGCAGCTCTATTGGACAGGTTGGCTACACCTTC. This gives the protein CASSSIGQVGYTF.

The chain is built from TRBV20-1 and TRBJ2-1, with no clear D. Germline-derived CDR1 and CDR2 are DFQATT and SNEGSKA (reference sequence). CDR3 length: 13 amino acids. The V and J ends lost 3 bases and 7 bases respectively, with 13 bases between them. The CDR3, as DNA: TGCAGTGCTAGTTCTGGTACAACGAATGAGCAGTTCTTC. It translates to CSASSGTTNEQFF.

This clonotype was seen repeatedly, ten times or more. The V gene is TRBV6-2 or TRBV6-3, the J gene TRBJ2-1; weak D call: TRBD2 (5 bases). The CDR3 runs 16 residues. CDR1 and CDR2 (germline): MNHEY, SVGEGT. Trimming pared 3 bases from V and 5 bases from J, leaving 17 bases between. The CDR3 nucleotides read TGTGCCAGCAGTTATAGTAATTGGCGGGCAGACAATGAGCAGTTCTTC. This sequence encodes CASSYSNWRADNEQFF.

Ten or more counts support this clonotype. The gene calls are TRBV29-1 and TRBJ2-7, with D possibly being TRBD2 (6 bases). Trimming pared 4 bases from V and 9 bases from J, leaving 19 bases between. The CDR3 extends over 13 amino acids. The germline V gene has CDR1 SQVTM and CDR2 ANQGSEA. CDR3: CSVVISSGGWQYF. Here the CDR3 DNA reads TGCAGCGTTGTCATCAGCTCCGGGGGTTGGCAGTACTTC.

This chain uses TRBV13 with TRBJ2-7; TRBD2 matches at 7 bases. The J segment lost 0 bases and the V segment lost 8 bases, leaving 7 bases of the junction unmatched. Germline-derived CDR1 and CDR2 are PRHDT and FYEKMQ (reference sequence). The CDR3 has 14 amino acids. CDR3 in amino acids: CASYPSGLSYEQYF. The CDR3, as DNA: TGTGCCAGCTATCCTAGCGGCCTCTCCTACGAGCAGTACTTC.

The CDR3: CASSQPFKERSYEQYF. Written as DNA, the CDR3 is TGTGCCAGCAGTCAGCCCTTCAAGGAGCGCTCCTACGAGCAGTACTTC. The chain joins TRBV7-2 to TRBJ2-7; D not resolved. Trimming left V 6 bases short and J 0 bases short, with 18 bases between. CDR1 is SGHTA, CDR2 FQGNSA, per germline. This CDR3 region has 16 residues.

There are many counts of this clonotype. This chain connects TRBV3-1 to TRBJ2-2; TRBD1 is a possible D gene (6 bases). This CDR3 contains 16 residues. The germline V gene has CDR1 LGHDT and CDR2 YNNKEL (reference sequence). V was clipped by 3 bases and J by 5 bases, with 16 bases between them. CDR3 loop: CASSQAGTPLTGELFF. CDR3 nucleotide sequence: TGTGCCAGCAGCCAGGCCGGGACACCCTTAACCGGGGAGCTGTTTTTT.

This clonotype was seen many times. This chain connects TRBV19 to TRBJ1-2, with D unresolved. The V gene's germline CDR1 is LNHDA and CDR2 SQIVND (reference sequence). The CDR3 loop spans 13 amino acids. Trimming left V 0 bases short and J 1 base short, with 3 bases between. The CDR3 nucleotides are TGTGCCAGTAGTATAGATCATAACTATGGCTACACCTTC. Encoded protein: CASSIDHNYGYTF.